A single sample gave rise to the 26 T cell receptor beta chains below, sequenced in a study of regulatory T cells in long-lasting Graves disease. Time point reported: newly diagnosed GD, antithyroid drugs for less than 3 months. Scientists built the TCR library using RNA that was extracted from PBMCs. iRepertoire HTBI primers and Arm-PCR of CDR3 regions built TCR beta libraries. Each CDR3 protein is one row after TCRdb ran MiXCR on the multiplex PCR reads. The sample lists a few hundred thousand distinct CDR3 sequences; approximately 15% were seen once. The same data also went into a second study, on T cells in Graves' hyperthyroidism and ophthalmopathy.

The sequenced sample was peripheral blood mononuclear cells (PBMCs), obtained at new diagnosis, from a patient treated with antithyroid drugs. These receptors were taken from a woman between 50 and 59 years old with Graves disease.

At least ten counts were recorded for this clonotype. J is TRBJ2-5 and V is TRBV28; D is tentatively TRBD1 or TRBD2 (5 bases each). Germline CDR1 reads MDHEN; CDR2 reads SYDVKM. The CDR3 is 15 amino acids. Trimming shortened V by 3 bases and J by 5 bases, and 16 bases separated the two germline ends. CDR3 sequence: CASSFSGTSYETQYF. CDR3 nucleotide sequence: TGTGCCAGCAGTTTTTCCGGGACCTCCTACGAGACCCAGTACTTC.

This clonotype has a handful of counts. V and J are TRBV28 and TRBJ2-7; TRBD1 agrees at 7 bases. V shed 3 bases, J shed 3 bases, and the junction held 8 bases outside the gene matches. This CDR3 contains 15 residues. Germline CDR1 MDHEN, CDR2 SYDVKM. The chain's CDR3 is CASSFRDRHFYEQYF. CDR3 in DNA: TGTGCCAGCAGTTTCCGGGACAGACATTTCTACGAGCAGTACTTC.

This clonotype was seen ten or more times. CDR3 in amino acids: CASSLQALQTRSYNEQFF. In DNA form, the CDR3 reads TGTGCCAGCAGTTTACAAGCGCTACAGACCCGCTCCTACAATGAGCAGTTCTTC. This chain connects TRBV27 to TRBJ2-1, with D uncertain. V was trimmed by 2 bases and J by 0 bases, leaving 17 bases between them. The CDR3 is 18 residues long. CDR1 and CDR2 (germline): MNHEY, SMNVEV (reference sequence).

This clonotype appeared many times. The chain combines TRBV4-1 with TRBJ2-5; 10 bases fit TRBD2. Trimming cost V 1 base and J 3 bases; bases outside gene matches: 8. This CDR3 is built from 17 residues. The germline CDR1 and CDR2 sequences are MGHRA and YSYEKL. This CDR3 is CASSQGTSGLLEETQYF. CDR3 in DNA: TGCGCCAGCAGCCAAGGGACTAGCGGATTACTAGAAGAGACCCAGTACTTC.

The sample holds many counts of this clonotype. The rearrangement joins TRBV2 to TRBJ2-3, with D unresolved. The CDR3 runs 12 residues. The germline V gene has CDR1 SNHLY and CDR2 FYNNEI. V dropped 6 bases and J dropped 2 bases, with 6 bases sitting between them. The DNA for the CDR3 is TGTGCCAGCAGACAAGACACAGATACGCAGTATTTT. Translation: CASRQDTDTQYF. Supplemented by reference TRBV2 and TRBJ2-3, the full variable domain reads EPEVTQTPSHQVTQMGQEVILRCVPISNHLYFYWYRQILGQKVEFLVSFYNNEISEKSEIFDDQFSVERPDGSNFTLKIRSTKLEDSAMYFCASRQDTDTQYFGPGTRLTVL.

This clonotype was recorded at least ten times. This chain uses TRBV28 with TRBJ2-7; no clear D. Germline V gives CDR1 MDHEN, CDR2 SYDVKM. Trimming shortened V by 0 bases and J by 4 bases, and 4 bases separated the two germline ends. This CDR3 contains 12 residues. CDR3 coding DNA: TGTGCCAGCAGTTTATGGGGATACGAGCAGTACTTC. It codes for CASSLWGYEQYF. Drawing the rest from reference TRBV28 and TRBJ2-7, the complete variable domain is DVKVTQSSRYLVKRTGEKVFLECVQDMDHENMFWYRQDPGLGLRLIYFSYDVKMKEKGDIPEGYSVSREKKERFSLILESASTNQTSMYLCASSLWGYEQYFGPGTRLTVT.

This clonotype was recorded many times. This CDR3 is CAWSTGPGPQETQYF. CDR3 coding DNA: TGTGCCTGGAGTACGGGCCCGGGGCCCCAAGAGACCCAGTACTTC. V and J are TRBV30 and TRBJ2-5; D possibly matches TRBD1 or TRBD2 (5 bases each). The CDR3 extends over 15 amino acids. Germline lookup yields CDR1 GTSNPN and CDR2 SVGIG (reference sequence). V was shortened by 2 bases and J by 1 base, with 14 bases between the two germline ends.

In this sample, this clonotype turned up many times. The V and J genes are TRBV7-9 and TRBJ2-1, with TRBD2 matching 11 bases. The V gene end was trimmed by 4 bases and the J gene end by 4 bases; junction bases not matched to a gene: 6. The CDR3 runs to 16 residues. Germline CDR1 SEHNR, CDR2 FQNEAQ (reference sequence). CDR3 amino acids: CASSSGTSGPYNEQFF. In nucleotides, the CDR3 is TGTGCCAGCAGCTCCGGGACTAGCGGCCCTTACAATGAGCAGTTCTTC.

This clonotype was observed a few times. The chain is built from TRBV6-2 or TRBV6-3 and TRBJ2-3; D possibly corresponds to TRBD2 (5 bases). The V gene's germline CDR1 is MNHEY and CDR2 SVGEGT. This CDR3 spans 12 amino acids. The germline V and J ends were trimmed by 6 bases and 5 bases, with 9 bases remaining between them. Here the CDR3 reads CASRWEQDTQYF. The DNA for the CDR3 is TGTGCCAGCAGGTGGGAGCAAGATACGCAGTATTTT.

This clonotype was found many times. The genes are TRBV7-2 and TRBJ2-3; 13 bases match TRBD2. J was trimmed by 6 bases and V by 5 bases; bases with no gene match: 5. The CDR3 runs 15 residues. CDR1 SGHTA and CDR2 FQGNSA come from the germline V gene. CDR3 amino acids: CASSVGLAGVDTQYF. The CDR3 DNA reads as TGTGCCAGCAGCGTCGGACTAGCGGGAGTCGATACGCAGTATTTT. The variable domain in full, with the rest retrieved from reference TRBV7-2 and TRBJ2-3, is GAGVSQSPSNKVTEKGKDVELRCDPISGHTALYWYRQSLGQGLEFLIYFQGNSAPDKSGLPSDRFSAERTGGSVSTLTIQRTQQEDSAVYLCASSVGLAGVDTQYFGPGTRLTVL.

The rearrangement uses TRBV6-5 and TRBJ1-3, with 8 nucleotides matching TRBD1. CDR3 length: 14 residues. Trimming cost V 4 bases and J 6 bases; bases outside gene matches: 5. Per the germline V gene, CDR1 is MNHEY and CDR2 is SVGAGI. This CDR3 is CASSSRTGINTIYF. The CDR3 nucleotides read TGTGCCAGCAGTTCGAGGACAGGGATAAACACCATATATTTT.

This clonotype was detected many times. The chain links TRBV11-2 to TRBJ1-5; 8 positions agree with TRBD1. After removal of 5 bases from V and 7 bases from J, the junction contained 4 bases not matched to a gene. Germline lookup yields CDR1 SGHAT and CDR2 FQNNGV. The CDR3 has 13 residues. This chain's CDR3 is CASSTQGAQPQHF. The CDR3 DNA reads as TGTGCCAGCAGCACCCAGGGGGCCCAGCCCCAGCATTTT.

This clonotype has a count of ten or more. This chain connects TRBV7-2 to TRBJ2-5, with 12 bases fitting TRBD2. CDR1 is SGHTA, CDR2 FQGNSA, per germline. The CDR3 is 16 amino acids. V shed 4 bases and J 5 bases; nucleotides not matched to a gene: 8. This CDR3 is CASSSRTSGNLETQYF. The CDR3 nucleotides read TGTGCCAGCAGCTCCAGGACTAGCGGGAATCTCGAGACCCAGTACTTC.

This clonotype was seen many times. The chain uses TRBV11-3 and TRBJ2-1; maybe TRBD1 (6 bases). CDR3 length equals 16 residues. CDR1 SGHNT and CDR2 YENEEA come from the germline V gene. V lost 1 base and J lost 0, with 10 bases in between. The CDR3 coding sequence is TGTGCCAGCAGCTTAGGAGGACAGAGCTCCTACAATGAGCAGTTCTTC. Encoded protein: CASSLGGQSSYNEQFF. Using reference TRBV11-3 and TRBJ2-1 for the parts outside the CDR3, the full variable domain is EAGVVQSPRYKIIEKKQPVAFWCNPISGHNTLYWYLQNLGQGPELLIRYENEEAVDDSQLPKDRFSAERLKGVDSTLKIQPAELGDSAVYLCASSLGGQSSYNEQFFGPGTRLTVL.

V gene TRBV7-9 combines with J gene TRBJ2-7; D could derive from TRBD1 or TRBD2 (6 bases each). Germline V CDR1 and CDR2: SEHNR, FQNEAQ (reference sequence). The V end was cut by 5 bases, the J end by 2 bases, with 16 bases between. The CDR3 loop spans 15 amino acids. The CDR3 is CASSGGATGTYEQYF. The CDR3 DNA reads TGTGCCAGCAGCGGAGGGGCGACAGGTACCTACGAGCAGTACTTC.

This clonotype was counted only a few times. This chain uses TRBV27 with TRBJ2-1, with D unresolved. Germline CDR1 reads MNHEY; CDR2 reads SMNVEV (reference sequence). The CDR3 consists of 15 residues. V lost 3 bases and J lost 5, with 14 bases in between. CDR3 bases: TGTGCCAGCAGTTTCTTAGACCGCCTACACAATGAGCAGTTCTTC. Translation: CASSFLDRLHNEQFF.

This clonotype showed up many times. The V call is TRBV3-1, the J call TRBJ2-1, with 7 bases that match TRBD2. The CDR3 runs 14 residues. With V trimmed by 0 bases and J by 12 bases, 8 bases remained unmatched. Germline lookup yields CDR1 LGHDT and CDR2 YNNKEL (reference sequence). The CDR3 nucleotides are TGTGCCAGCAGCCAAGACGGCGGGGGTTGGCGGCAGTTCTTC. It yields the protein CASSQDGGGWRQFF.

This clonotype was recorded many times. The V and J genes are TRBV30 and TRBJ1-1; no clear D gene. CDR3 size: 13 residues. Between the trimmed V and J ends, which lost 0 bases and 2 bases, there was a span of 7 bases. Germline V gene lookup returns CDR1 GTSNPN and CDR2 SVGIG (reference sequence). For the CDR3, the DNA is TGTGCCTGGAGTGTCCTATATAACACTGAAGCTTTCTTT. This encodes CAWSVLYNTEAFF. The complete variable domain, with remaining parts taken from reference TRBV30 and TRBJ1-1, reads SQTIHQWPATLVQPVGSPLSLECTVEGTSNPNLYWYRQAAGRGLQLLFYSVGIGQISSEVPQNLSASRPQDRQFILSSKKLLLSDSGFYLCAWSVLYNTEAFFGQGTRLTVV.

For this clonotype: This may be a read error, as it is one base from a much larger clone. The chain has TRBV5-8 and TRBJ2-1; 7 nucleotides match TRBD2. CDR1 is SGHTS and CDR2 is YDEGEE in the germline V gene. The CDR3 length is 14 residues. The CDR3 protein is CVSSLVGEGREQFF. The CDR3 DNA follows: TGTGTCAGCAGCTTGGTGGGGGAGGGCCGTGAGCAGTTCTTC. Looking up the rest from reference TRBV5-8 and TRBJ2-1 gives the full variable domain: EAGVTQSPTHLIKTRGQQATLRCSPISGHTSVYWYQQALGLGLQFLLWYDEGEERNRGNFPPRFSGRQFPNYSSELNVNALELEDSALYLCVSSLVGEGREQFFGPGTRLTVL.

DNA for the CDR3: TGCAGCGTTACCCAGGGAAATAGCAATCAGCCCCAGCATTTT. It yields the protein CSVTQGNSNQPQHF. The V and J genes are TRBV29-1 and TRBJ1-5; D possibly corresponds to TRBD1 (5 bases). CDR1 is SQVTM and CDR2 is ANQGSEA in the germline V gene. With 5 bases removed from V and 0 bases from J, the gap between germline ends came to 11 bases. This CDR3 region has 14 residues.

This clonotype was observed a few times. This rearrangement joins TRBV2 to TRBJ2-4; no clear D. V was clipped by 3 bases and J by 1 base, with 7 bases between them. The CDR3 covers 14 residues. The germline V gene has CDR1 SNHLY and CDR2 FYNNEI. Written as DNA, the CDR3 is TGTGCCAGCAGTGATGTCAGGGCCAAAAACATTCAGTACTTC. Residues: CASSDVRAKNIQYF. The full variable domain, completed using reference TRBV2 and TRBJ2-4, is EPEVTQTPSHQVTQMGQEVILRCVPISNHLYFYWYRQILGQKVEFLVSFYNNEISEKSEIFDDQFSVERPDGSNFTLKIRSTKLEDSAMYFCASSDVRAKNIQYFGAGTRLSVL.

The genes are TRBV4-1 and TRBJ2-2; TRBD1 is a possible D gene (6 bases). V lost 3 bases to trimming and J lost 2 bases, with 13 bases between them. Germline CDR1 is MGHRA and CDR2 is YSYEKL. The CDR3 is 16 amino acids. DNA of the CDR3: TGCGCCAGCAGCCACGAGACAGGAATTAACACCGGGGAGCTGTTTTTT. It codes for CASSHETGINTGELFF.

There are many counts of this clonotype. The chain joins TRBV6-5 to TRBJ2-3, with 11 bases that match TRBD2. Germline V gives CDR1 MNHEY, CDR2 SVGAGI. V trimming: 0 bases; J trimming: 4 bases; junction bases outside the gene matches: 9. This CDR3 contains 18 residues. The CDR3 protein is CASSYSRILAGAADTQYF. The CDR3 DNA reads TGTGCCAGCAGTTACTCGAGAATACTAGCGGGAGCCGCAGATACGCAGTATTTT.

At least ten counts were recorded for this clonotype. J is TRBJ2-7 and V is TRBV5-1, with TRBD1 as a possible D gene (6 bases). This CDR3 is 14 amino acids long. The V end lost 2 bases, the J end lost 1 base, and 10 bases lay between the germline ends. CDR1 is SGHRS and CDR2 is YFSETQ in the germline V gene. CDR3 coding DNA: TGCGCCAGCAGCTTTTTGGGGGCATCCTACGAGCAGTACTTC. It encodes CASSFLGASYEQYF.

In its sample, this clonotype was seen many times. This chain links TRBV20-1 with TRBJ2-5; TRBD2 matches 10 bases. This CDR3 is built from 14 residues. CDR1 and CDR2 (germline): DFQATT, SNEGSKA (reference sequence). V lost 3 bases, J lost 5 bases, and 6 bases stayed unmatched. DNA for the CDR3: TGCAGTGCTAGGTTCCTAGCGGGAGATGAGACCCAGTACTTC. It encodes CSARFLAGDETQYF.

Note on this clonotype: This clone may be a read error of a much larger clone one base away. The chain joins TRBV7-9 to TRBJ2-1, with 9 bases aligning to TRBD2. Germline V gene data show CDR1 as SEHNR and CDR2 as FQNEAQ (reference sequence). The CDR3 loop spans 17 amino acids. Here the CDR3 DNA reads TGTGCCTTTAGCGGGCTAGCGGGAATGAGCTCCCACAATGAGCAGTTCTTC. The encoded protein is CAFSGLAGMSSHNEQFF.